This TCR beta chain originates from a study of shared clonotypes between healthy human individuals. This table comes from immunoSEQ multiplex PCR, and its TCRdb copy is limited to in-frame clones, with some not included. This repertoire shows roughly 2,300,000 clones, 85% to 95% found once; its top ten account for roughly 0.34%. Germline loops: CDR1 MRHNA, CDR2 SNTAGT. This CDR3 has 14 amino acids. Deletions cut 0 bases from V and 8 bases from J, with 13 bases between. The sequence was collected from a man aged 18 to 35 in good health. Some clones in this sample may be carry-over from other donors' samples. Sequencing was performed on naive CD4+ T cells from PBMCs. Subset noted: CD45RA+ positively selected. J is TRBJ1-1 and V is TRBV6-4; D is unclear. The CDR3 sequence: CASSDSMAPREAFF. CDR3 DNA sequence: TGTGCCAGCAGTGACTCAATGGCCCCAAGGGAAGCTTTCTTT.